The entry below gives a single T cell receptor (beta chain) sequence along with its context. Looked up from germline, CDR1 is MNHEY and CDR2 is SVGAGI. Trimming took 0 bases from V and 1 from J, leaving 3 bases between them. CDR3 length: 13 amino acids. This specimen comes from a study of blood T cell repertoires in COVID-19. About the research overall: The United States, Italy and Spain supplied acute and convalescent COVID-19 samples. T cells, B-cell-depleted T cells, or PBMCs supplied cDNA or gDNA.

Authors' processing steps: Reference gene primer amplification in the assay estimated nucleated cell counts. TCRdb keeps only in-frame clones here, not all; method: immunoSEQ multiplex PCR. Clone size and the V and J calls come from that table; the DNA yielded D and trimming. There are some 220,000 clones in the sample; 85% occur only once, and about 2.5% lies in the top ten. Patients from Seattle were sampled longitudinally, starting during active infection. V and J are TRBV6-5 and TRBJ1-1, with D uncertain. The sample taken for sequencing was peripheral blood. This TCR was recovered from a woman in her 70s with COVID-19, enrolled during active disease. The CDR3 spells CASSYSANTEAFF. Written as DNA, the CDR3 is TGTGCCAGCAGTTACTCAGCGAACACTGAAGCTTTCTTT.